This TCR beta chain was recorded in a study of shared clonotypes between healthy human individuals. Study-wide results and caveats: Sequencing depth was expected to affect clonotype sharing among donors.

Negatively enriched CD4+ T cells were divided by CD45RA into naive and memory. Germline lookup yields CDR1 MDHEN and CDR2 SYDVKM. The CDR3 has 15 residues. The ends lost 5 bases at V and 4 bases at J; junction bases unmatched: 4. As concerns this clone: What it recognizes is unknown.

The method was immunoSEQ multiplex PCR; TCRdb's version includes in-frame clones alone and lacks a portion of them. The data hold 950,000 to 1,300,000 clones, with about three quarters observed a single time. The J gene is TRBJ1-6, the V gene TRBV28; 8 bases are shared with TRBD1. Sequencing was done on a sample of memory CD4+ T cells sorted from blood. The subset here: CD45RA-negative fraction. The TCR comes from a man aged 18 to 30 in good health. The CDR3 DNA follows: TGTGCCAGCAGTATACACAGGGGGTATAATTCACCCCTCCACTTT. Translating gives CASSIHRGYNSPLHF.